This T cell receptor beta chain was captured in a study of control samples from healthy donors and cancer patients. Profiled with immunoSEQ multiplex PCR; TCRdb holds only in-frame clones, not every one. Of 30,000 to 40,000 clones detected, under 95% appear once; the ten largest clones hold around 1.6%. Germline V gene lookup returns CDR1 MNHEY and CDR2 SMNVEV (reference sequence). V lost 3 bases to trimming and J lost 5 bases; unmatched junction nucleotides: 4. There are 13 residues in the CDR3. The sequenced sample was PBMCs. The rearrangement uses TRBV27 and TRBJ2-7; 7 nucleotides agree with TRBD1. The TCR comes from a man aged 40-49 years with colorectal cancer. The CDR3 is CASSLTGWDEQYF. CDR3 nucleotides: TGTGCCAGCAGTTTGACAGGGTGGGACGAGCAGTACTTC.